This T cell receptor (beta chain) appears in the sequencing data of a study of blood T cell repertoires in COVID-19. Study overall: There were acute and convalescent COVID-19 samples, and they came from the United States, Italy and Spain. Sample material is recorded as cDNA or gDNA derived from T cells, B-cell-depleted T cells, or PBMCs.

Trimming cost V 3 bases and J 6 bases; bases outside gene matches: 5. The CDR3 runs 16 residues. Germline-derived CDR1 and CDR2 are SGHRS and YFSETQ. In the authors' workflow: Reference gene primer amplification yielded estimated nucleated cell counts. The protocol was immunoSEQ multiplex PCR, while the TCRdb copy is restricted to in-frame clones and leaves out a portion. V and J calls and clone size are as listed in that table; D and trimming were resolved from the DNA. This table has about 240,000 clones, about 83% appearing once. This clonotype was sampled from a human donor in a cohort sampled during active COVID-19. The rearrangement links TRBV5-1 to TRBJ2-2; 13 positions match TRBD2. Source material: peripheral blood. CDR3 coding DNA: TGCGCCAGCAGCTCCGGACTAGCGGGAGTGGCCGGGGAGCTGTTTTTT. It specifies CASSSGLAGVAGELFF.